This entry lists 17 T cell receptor beta chains sequenced from one sample in a study of blood T cell repertoires in COVID-19 (dated by TCRdb to 2020 to 2021). To prepare the library, the immunoSEQ multiplex PCR assay was applied. Here the immuneACCESS table is served through TCRdb, limited to in-frame sequences with V and J called. Missing clones are a known gap in these copies; in checked studies unresolved V genes cover under half, and the rest lacks a known reason. The sample table contains approximately 180,000 clones; only one count was recorded for nearly 80% of them. In total, the top ten clones hold about 28% of the sample. Sequencing input: peripheral blood. These receptors were collected from a woman in her 70s with acute or convalescent COVID-19.

The chain uses TRBV10-3 and TRBJ2-7, with 9 nucleotides matching TRBD1. The CDR3 contains 16 residues. J gave up 5 bases and V 9 bases, and 17 bases lay outside the gene matches. Germline loops: CDR1 ENHRY, CDR2 SYGVKD. CDR3 coding DNA: TGTGCCATAGGAGACCCGGGACAGGGTGGCGTAAACGAGCAGTACTTC. Its translation: CAIGDPGQGGVNEQYF.

This clone was detected a few times. The chain has TRBV6-5 and TRBJ2-7; the match to TRBD2 covers 11 bases. CDR1 and CDR2 from the germline V gene are MNHEY and SVGAGI. CDR3 size: 14 residues. V dropped 8 bases and J dropped 5; count of bases not matched to a gene: 8. The CDR3 loop is CASSIAGGGNEQYF. CDR3 nucleotide sequence: TGTGCCAGCTCCATAGCGGGAGGGGGGAACGAGCAGTACTTC.

CDR3 sequence reads: CASNPETENSPLHF. The CDR3 DNA follows: TGTGCCAGCAATCCCGAGACGGAGAATTCACCCCTCCACTTT. The genes are TRBV6-5 and TRBJ1-6; no clear D gene. The length of the CDR3 is 14 residues. V was clipped by 7 bases and J by 7 bases, with 14 bases between them. CDR1 MNHEY and CDR2 SVGAGI come from the germline V gene.

This chain uses TRBV7-8 with TRBJ1-4; unclear D gene. CDR3 length: 14 residues. V was trimmed by 5 bases and J by 7 bases, leaving 14 bases between them. Looked up from germline, CDR1 is SGHVS and CDR2 is FQNEAQ. CDR3 loop: CASSRGRGSEKLFF. CDR3 in DNA: TGTGCCAGCAGCCGGGGTCGGGGAAGTGAAAAACTGTTTTTT.

The rearrangement joins TRBV7-2 to TRBJ1-2, with a weak D call TRBD1 (6 bases). Deletions cut 1 base from V and 3 bases from J, with 12 bases between. The CDR3 loop spans 15 amino acids. CDR1 is SGHTA and CDR2 is FQGNSA in the germline V gene. The CDR3 sequence: CASSLESGGDYGYTF. DNA for the CDR3: TGTGCCAGCAGCTTAGAGTCGGGGGGCGACTATGGCTACACCTTC.

The V call is TRBV18, the J call TRBJ2-1, with 7 bases fitting TRBD2. Germline V CDR1 and CDR2: KGHSH, LQKENI. The J segment lost 6 bases and the V segment lost 2 bases, leaving 7 bases of the junction unmatched. The CDR3 sequence is 15 residues long. The CDR3 sequence is CASSPTREGFNEQFF. Written as DNA, the CDR3 is TGTGCCAGCTCACCAACCAGGGAGGGGTTCAATGAGCAGTTCTTC.

V is TRBV15 and J is TRBJ1-2; 12 bases map to TRBD1. There are 21 residues in the CDR3. V was clipped by 0 bases and J by 8 bases; unmatched bases: 22. Germline CDR1 is LNHNV and CDR2 is YYDKDF (reference sequence). Here the CDR3 DNA reads TGTGCCACCAGCAGAGATCGGCTGACCCCCCAGGGACAGGGGGCAATAGGCGGCTACACCTTC. Amino acid sequence: CATSRDRLTPQGQGAIGGYTF.

This clone was found once. DNA for the CDR3: TGTGCCAGCACCCAAAGGGGGAATTCACCCCTCCACTTT. Its translation is CASTQRGNSPLHF. The chain couples TRBV2 to TRBJ1-6; the D gene is possibly TRBD1 (6 bases). V lost 7 bases and J 7 bases, leaving 11 bases between the germline ends. The CDR3 extends over 13 amino acids. Germline assignment: CDR1 SNHLY and CDR2 FYNNEI.

The chain recombines TRBV3-1 (or the pseudogene TRBV3-2) with TRBJ2-7, with 14 bases lining up with TRBD2. The germline CDR1 and CDR2 sequences are LGHDT and YNNKEL (reference sequence). Trimming took 4 bases from V and 4 from J; bases not matched to a gene: 3. The CDR3 totals 15 residues. CDR3 region: CASSLGTSGSYEQYF. For the CDR3, the DNA is TGTGCCAGCAGCCTAGGGACTAGCGGGAGTTACGAGCAGTACTTC.

The CDR3 coding sequence is TGTGCCTGGACCGCAGTCCGGGACAGGGGTCAGGCTTTCTTT. This translates into CAWTAVRDRGQAFF. The rearrangement joins TRBV30 to TRBJ1-1, with TRBD1 matching 10 bases. Looked up from germline, CDR1 is GTSNPN and CDR2 is SVGIG (reference sequence). The CDR3 is 14 amino acids. The trim removed 4 bases at V and 11 bases at J, leaving 13 bases unmatched.

The rearrangement links TRBV24-1 to TRBJ2-2, with D uncertain. The CDR3 loop spans 13 amino acids. Germline assignment: CDR1 KGHDR and CDR2 SFDVKD. V shed 3 bases and J shed 6 bases, with 7 bases lying between them. In DNA, the CDR3 is TGTGCCACCAGTGATAAACCGGCCGGGGAGCTGTTTTTT. Amino acid sequence: CATSDKPAGELFF.

V gene TRBV27 combines with J gene TRBJ2-1, with TRBD2 matching over 13 bases. The CDR3 is made up of 16 amino acids. With 5 bases clipped from V and 3 bases from J, the junction kept 4 bases outside the gene matches. Germline lookup yields CDR1 MNHEY and CDR2 SMNVEV (reference sequence). The CDR3 sequence: CASSTGLAGYYNEQFF. The CDR3 region has the DNA TGTGCCAGCAGTACGGGACTAGCGGGATACTACAATGAGCAGTTCTTC.

The chain links TRBV29-1 to TRBJ2-7; maybe TRBD1 (5 bases). Deletions cut 7 bases from V and 3 bases from J, with 10 bases between. The CDR3 is 11 residues long. Per germline, CDR1 SQVTM and CDR2 ANQGSEA. CDR3: CSALTDYEQYF. The CDR3 DNA sequence: TGCAGCGCTCTGACAGACTACGAGCAGTACTTC.

This chain links TRBV20-1 with TRBJ2-2; no reliable D call. Germline-derived CDR1 and CDR2 are DFQATT and SNEGSKA (reference sequence). This CDR3 contains 13 residues. The V end lost 3 bases, the J end lost 7 bases, and 12 bases lay between the germline ends. The CDR3 nucleotides are TGCAGTGCTAGTGGTCTAGTAGGCGGGGAGCTGTTTTTT. The encoded protein is CSASGLVGGELFF.

This clone was detected only a few times. V usage is TRBV30 and J usage is TRBJ2-3, with 9 bases matching TRBD2. The CDR3 has 14 residues. The germline V gene has CDR1 GTSNPN and CDR2 SVGIG (reference sequence). Germline trimming cut 2 bases from V and 4 bases from J; bases unmatched to any gene: 4. Here the CDR3 reads CAWSKGLAADTQYF. Here the CDR3 DNA reads TGTGCCTGGAGTAAGGGACTAGCCGCAGATACGCAGTATTTT.

This rearrangement joins TRBV21-1 to TRBJ2-7; TRBD2 is taken as the D call from the table, unchecked against the DNA. TRBV21-1 is a pseudogene segment. There are 17 residues in the CDR3. The DNA for the CDR3 is TGTGCCAGCAGCAAAAAGAGTAGCGGGACAAGCCCCTACGAGCAGTACTTC. It translates to CASSKKSSGTSPYEQYF.

The sample holds one count of this clone. The V and J genes are TRBV9 and TRBJ2-1; TRBD1 matches 7 bases. Trimming took 0 bases from V and 4 from J; bases not matched to a gene: 4. The CDR3 consists of 15 residues. The germline gives CDR1 SGDLS, CDR2 YYNGEE. The CDR3 DNA reads as TGTGCCAGCAGCGTAGGGGGGACAGTATACAATGAGCAGTTCTTC. Protein sequence: CASSVGGTVYNEQFF.